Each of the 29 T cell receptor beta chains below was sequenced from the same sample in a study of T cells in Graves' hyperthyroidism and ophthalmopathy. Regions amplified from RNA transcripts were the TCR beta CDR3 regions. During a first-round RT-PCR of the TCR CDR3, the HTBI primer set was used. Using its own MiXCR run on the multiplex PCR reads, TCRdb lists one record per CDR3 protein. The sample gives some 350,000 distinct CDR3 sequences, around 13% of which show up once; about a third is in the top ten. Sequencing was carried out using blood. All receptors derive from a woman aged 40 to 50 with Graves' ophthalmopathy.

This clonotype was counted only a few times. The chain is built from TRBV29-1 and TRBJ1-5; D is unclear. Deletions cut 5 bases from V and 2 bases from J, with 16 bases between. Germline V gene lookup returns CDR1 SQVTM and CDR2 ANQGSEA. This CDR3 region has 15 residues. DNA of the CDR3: TGCAGCGTTTCAGATGGGTTCCTCGGCAATCAGCCCCAGCATTTT. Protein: CSVSDGFLGNQPQHF.

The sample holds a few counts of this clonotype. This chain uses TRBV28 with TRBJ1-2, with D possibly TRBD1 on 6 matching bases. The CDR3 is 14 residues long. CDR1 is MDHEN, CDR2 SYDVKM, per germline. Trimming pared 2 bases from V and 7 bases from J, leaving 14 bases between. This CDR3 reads CASSLPGVRRGYTF. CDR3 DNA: TGTGCCAGCAGTTTACCAGGGGTTAGGCGTGGCTACACCTTC.

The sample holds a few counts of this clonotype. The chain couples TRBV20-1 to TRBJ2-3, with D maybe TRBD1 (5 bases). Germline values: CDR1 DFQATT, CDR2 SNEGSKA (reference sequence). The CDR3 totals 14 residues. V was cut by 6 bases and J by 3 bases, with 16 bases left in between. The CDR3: CSASAAGPTDTQYF. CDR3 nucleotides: TGCAGTGCCTCGGCGGCAGGGCCGACAGATACGCAGTATTTT.

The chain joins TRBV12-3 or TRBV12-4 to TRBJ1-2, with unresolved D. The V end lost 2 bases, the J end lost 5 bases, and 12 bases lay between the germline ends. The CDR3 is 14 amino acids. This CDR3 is CASSLLGRGYGYTF. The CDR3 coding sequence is TGTGCCAGCAGTTTATTGGGTCGAGGTTATGGCTACACCTTC.

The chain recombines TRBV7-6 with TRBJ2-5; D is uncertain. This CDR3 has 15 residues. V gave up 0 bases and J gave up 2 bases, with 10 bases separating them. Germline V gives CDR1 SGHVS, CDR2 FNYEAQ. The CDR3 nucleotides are TGTGCCAGCAGCTTAGCGCTGAGTAGACAAGAGACCCAGTACTTC. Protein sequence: CASSLALSRQETQYF.

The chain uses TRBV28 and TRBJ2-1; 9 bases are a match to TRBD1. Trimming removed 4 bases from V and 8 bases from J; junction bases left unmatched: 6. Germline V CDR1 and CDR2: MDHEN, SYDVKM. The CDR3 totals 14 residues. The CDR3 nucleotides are TGTGCCAGCAGTTGGGACAGGGAGAGAGATGAGCAGTTCTTC. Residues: CASSWDRERDEQFF.

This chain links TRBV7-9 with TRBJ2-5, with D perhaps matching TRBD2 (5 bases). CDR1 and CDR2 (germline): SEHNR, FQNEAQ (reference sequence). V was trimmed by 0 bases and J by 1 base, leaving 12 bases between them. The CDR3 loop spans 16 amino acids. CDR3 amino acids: CASSLARLSGQETQYF. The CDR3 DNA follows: TGTGCCAGCAGCTTAGCCCGCCTCAGCGGCCAAGAGACCCAGTACTTC.

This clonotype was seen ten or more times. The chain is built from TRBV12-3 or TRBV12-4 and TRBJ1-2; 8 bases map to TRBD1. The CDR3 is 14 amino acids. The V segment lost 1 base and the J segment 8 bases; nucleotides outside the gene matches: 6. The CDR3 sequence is CASSLVGQARGYTF. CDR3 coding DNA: TGTGCCAGCAGTTTAGTGGGACAGGCTCGCGGCTACACCTTC.

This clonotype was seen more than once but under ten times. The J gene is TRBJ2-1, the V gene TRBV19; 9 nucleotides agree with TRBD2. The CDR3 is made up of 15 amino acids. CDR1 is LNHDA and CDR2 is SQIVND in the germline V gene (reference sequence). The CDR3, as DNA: TGTGCTGCGGGGGGGCTGGGCGTAGAAGACAATGAGCAGTTCTTC. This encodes CAAGGLGVEDNEQFF.

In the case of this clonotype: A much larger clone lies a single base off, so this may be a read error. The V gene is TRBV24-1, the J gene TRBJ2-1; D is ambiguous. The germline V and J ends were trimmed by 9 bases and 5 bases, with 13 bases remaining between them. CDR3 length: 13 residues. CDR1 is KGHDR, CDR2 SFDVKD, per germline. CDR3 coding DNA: TGTGCCACCTGCCGGCCAGGTAACAATGAGCAGTTCTTC. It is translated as CATCRPGNNEQFF.

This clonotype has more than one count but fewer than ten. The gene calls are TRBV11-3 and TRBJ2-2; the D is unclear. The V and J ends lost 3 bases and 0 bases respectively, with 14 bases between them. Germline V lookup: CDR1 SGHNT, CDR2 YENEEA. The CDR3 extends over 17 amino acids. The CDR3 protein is CASSFRLGRSNTGELFF. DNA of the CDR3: TGTGCCAGCAGCTTTCGACTGGGCAGGTCGAACACCGGGGAGCTGTTTTTT. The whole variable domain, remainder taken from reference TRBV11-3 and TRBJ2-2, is EAGVVQSPRYKIIEKKQPVAFWCNPISGHNTLYWYLQNLGQGPELLIRYENEEAVDDSQLPKDRFSAERLKGVDSTLKIQPAELGDSAVYLCASSFRLGRSNTGELFFGEGSRLTVL.

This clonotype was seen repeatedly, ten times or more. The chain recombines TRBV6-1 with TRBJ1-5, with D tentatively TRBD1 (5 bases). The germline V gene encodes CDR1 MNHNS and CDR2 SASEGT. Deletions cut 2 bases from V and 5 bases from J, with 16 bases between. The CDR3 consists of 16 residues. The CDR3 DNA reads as TGTGCCAGCAGTGAACTCCGACAGTCTAGAGATCAGCCCCAGCATTTT. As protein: CASSELRQSRDQPQHF.

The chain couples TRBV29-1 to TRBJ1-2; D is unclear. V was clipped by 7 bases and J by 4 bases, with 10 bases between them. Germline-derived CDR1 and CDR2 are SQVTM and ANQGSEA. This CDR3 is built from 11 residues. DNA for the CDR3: TGCAGCGGTCAGACACGCTATGGCTACACCTTC. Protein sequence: CSGQTRYGYTF.

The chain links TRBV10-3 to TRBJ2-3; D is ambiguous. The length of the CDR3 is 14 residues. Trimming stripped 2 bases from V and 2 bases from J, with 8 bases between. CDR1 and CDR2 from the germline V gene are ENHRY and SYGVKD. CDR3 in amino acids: CAISERRDTDTQYF. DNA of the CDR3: TGTGCCATCAGTGAGAGGAGAGACACAGATACGCAGTATTTT.

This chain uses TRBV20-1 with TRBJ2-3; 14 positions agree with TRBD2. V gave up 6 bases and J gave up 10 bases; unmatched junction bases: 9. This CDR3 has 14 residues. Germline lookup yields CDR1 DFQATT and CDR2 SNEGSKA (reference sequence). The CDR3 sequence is CSARTSGGQGAQYF. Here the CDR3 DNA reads TGCAGTGCCAGGACTAGCGGGGGGCAAGGCGCGCAGTATTTT.

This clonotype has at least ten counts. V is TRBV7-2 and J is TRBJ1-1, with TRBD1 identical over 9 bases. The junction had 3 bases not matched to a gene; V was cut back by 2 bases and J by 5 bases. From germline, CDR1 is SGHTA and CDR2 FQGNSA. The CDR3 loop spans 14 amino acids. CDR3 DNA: TGTGCCAGCAGCTTAATACAGGGGGCGACTGAAGCTTTCTTT. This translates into CASSLIQGATEAFF.

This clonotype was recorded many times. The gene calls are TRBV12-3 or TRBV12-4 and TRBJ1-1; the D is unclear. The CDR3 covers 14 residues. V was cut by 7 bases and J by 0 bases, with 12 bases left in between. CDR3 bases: TGTGCCAGCACTGTGACGGTCATGAACACTGAAGCTTTCTTT. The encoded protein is CASTVTVMNTEAFF.

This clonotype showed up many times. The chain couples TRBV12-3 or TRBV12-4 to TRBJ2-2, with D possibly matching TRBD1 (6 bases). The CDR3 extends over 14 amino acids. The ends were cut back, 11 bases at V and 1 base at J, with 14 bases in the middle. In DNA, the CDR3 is TGTGCCTTAGGGAAGGGACAGAACACCGGGGAGCTGTTTTTT. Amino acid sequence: CALGKGQNTGELFF.

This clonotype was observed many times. CDR3 coding DNA: TGTGCCAGCAGTTTGGGCGGGAGGGTTGAGCAGTTCTTC. Its protein is CASSLGGRVEQFF. The chain has TRBV12-3 or TRBV12-4 and TRBJ2-1; 9 bases line up with TRBD2. The J segment lost 9 bases and the V segment lost 3 bases, leaving 3 bases of the junction unmatched. CDR3 size: 13 residues.

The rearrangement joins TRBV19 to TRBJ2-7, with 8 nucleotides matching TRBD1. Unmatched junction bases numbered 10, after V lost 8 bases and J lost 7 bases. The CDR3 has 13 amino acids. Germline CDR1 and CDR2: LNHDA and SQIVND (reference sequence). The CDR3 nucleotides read TGTGCCAGTTCCGGGACAGGCTGGGAAGAGCAGTACTTC. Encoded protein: CASSGTGWEEQYF.

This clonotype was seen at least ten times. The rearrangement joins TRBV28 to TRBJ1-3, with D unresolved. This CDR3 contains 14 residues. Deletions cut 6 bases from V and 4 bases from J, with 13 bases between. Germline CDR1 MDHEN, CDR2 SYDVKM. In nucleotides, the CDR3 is TGTGCCAGCAGGACCGGCGGGATAGGAAACACCATATATTTT. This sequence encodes CASRTGGIGNTIYF.

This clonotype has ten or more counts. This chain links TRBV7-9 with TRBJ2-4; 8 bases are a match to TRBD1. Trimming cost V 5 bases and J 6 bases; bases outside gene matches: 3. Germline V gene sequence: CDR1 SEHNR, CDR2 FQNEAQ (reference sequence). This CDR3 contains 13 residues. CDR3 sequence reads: CASSRGQGNIQYF. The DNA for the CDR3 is TGTGCCAGCAGCCGAGGACAGGGAAACATTCAGTACTTC. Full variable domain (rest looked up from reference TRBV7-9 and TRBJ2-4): DTGVSQNPRHKITKRGQNVTFRCDPISEHNRLYWYRQTLGQGPEFLTYFQNEAQLEKSRLLSDRFSAERPKGSFSTLEIQRTEQGDSAMYLCASSRGQGNIQYFGAGTRLSVL.

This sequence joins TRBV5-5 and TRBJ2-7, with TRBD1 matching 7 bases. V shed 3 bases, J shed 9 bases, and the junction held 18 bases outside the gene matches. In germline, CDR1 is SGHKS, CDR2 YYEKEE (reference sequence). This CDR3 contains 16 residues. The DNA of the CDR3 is TGTGCCAGCAGCTCCCGCGGGCTGACAGGGTCGTCTTGGCAGTACTTC. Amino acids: CASSSRGLTGSSWQYF.

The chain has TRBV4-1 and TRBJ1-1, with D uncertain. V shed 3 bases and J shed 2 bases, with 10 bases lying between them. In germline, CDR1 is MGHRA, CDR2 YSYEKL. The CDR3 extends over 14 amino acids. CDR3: CASSHPAKNTEAFF. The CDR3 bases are TGCGCCAGCAGCCATCCGGCGAAAAACACTGAAGCTTTCTTT.

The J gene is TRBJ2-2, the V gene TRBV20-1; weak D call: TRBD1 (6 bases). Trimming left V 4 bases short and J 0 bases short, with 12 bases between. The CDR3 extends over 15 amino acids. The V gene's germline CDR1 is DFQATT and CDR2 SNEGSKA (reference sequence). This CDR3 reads CSAIRTDSNTGELFF. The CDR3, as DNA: TGCAGTGCTATTAGGACAGATTCGAACACCGGGGAGCTGTTTTTT.

The CDR3 here is CASSVTGRHNSPLHF. In DNA form, the CDR3 reads TGTGCCAGCAGCGTAACTGGACGGCATAATTCACCCCTCCACTTT. V is TRBV9 and J is TRBJ1-6; D call uncertain. Germline loops: CDR1 SGDLS, CDR2 YYNGEE. The CDR3 has 15 amino acids. Between the trimmed V and J ends, which lost 1 base and 5 bases, there was a span of 10 bases.

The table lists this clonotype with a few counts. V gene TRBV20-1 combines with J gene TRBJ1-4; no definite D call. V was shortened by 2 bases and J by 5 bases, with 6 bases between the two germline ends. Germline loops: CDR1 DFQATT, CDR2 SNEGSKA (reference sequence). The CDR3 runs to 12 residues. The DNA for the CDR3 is TGCAGTGCTAGAAAAGGGAATGAAAAACTGTTTTTT. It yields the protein CSARKGNEKLFF.

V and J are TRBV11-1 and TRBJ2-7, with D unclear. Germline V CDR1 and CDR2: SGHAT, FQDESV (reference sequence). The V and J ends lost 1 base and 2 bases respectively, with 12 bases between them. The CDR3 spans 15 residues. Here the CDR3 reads CASSLGSYFPYEQYF. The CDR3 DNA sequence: TGTGCCAGCAGCTTAGGCTCTTATTTTCCCTACGAGCAGTACTTC.

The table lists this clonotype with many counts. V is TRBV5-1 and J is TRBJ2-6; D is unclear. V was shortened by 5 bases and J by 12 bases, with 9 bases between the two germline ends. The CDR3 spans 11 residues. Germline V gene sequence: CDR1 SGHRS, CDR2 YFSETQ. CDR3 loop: CASSVVGVLTF. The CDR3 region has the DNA TGCGCCAGCAGTGTAGTCGGCGTCCTGACTTTC.